This TCR beta chain was sequenced during a study of beta chain features in type 1 diabetes. Germline lookup yields CDR1 MGHDK and CDR2 SYGVNS. This CDR3 region has 16 residues. V was clipped by 4 bases and J by 5 bases; unmatched bases: 9. Expressed TCRB transcripts were sequenced because the entire RNA isolate underwent reverse transcription. The assay was immunoSEQ multiplex PCR, and TCRdb's table has in-frame clones only and misses some. The repertoire includes 400,000 to 600,000 clones, roughly 31% of them detected once, and 0.05% to 0.07% sits in the top ten. The TCR was taken from a young man in good health. Sequenced: naive CD4+ T cells from blood. This rearrangement joins TRBV25-1 to TRBJ2-1, with 9 bases lining up with TRBD2. CDR3 DNA: TGTGCCAGCAGTGCGGGACTAGCTACTATAAACAATGAGCAGTTCTTC. As protein: CASSAGLATINNEQFF.